Shown below are 12 T cell receptor beta chains from a single sample sequenced in a study of identical twins. TCRdb called the 5' RACE reads again in MiXCR, with one record for every CDR3 protein. Seen here are 200,000 to 300,000 distinct CDR3 sequences, 10% to 13% observed once, and the top ten hold 9% to 10%. Sequenced material: memory T cells sorted from blood. These receptor sequences come from a man aged 50 or older in good health.

The rearrangement uses TRBV7-9 and TRBJ2-2; D might be TRBD1 (5 bases). Germline V lookup: CDR1 SEHNR, CDR2 FQNEAQ (reference sequence). The CDR3 runs to 16 residues. The germline V and J ends were trimmed by 5 bases and 0 bases, with 13 bases remaining between them. This chain's CDR3 is CASSTAGRANTGELFF. CDR3 DNA sequence: TGTGCCAGCAGCACGGCCGGCAGGGCGAACACCGGGGAGCTGTTTTTT.

This clonotype has at least ten counts. The rearrangement uses TRBV4-3 and TRBJ2-3; D might be TRBD2 (5 bases). Germline V gene sequence: CDR1 LGHNA, CDR2 YSLEER. The CDR3 runs to 15 residues. Trimming removed 1 base at V and 0 bases at J, with 8 bases between. The CDR3 is CASSQVWTSTDTQYF. DNA for the CDR3: TGCGCCAGCAGCCAAGTCTGGACTAGCACAGATACGCAGTATTTT.

A few counts support this clonotype. The V gene is TRBV3-1, the J gene TRBJ2-1; 14 nucleotides align to TRBD2. Germline CDR1 is LGHDT and CDR2 is YNNKEL (reference sequence). J was trimmed by 2 bases and V by 4 bases; bases with no gene match: 4. The CDR3 has 17 residues. The CDR3 region is CASSPRTSGGTYNEQFF. The CDR3 region has the DNA TGTGCCAGCAGCCCACGGACTAGCGGGGGGACCTACAATGAGCAGTTCTTC.

The V gene is TRBV6-2 or TRBV6-3, the J gene TRBJ1-5; D might be TRBD1 (6 bases). Germline V gene sequence: CDR1 MNHEY, CDR2 SVGEGT. This CDR3 has 15 amino acids. V dropped 4 bases and J dropped 9 bases, with 19 bases sitting between them. This CDR3 reads CASSSKNRALLPQHF. The CDR3 nucleotides read TGTGCCAGCAGTTCAAAGAACAGGGCTCTCTTGCCCCAGCATTTT.

This clonotype appeared many times. This chain links TRBV30 with TRBJ2-1; possible D gene TRBD1, 6 bases. The CDR3 totals 16 residues. The V end lost 3 bases, the J end lost 1 base, and 16 bases lay between the germline ends. CDR1 is GTSNPN and CDR2 is SVGIG in the germline V gene (reference sequence). The CDR3 sequence: CAWSVRPRGSYNEQFF. Here the CDR3 DNA reads TGTGCCTGGAGCGTACGGCCCAGGGGTTCCTACAATGAGCAGTTCTTC.

There are many counts of this clonotype. CDR3 loop: CSARQNTGELFF. The DNA of the CDR3 is TGCAGTGCTAGACAGAACACCGGGGAGCTGTTTTTT. The chain combines TRBV20-1 with TRBJ2-2; D not resolved. Germline CDR1 and CDR2: DFQATT and SNEGSKA (reference sequence). This CDR3 has 12 amino acids. V shed 2 bases and J shed 1 base, with 2 bases lying between them.

The chain has TRBV10-3 and TRBJ2-7; a weak D match, TRBD2 (6 bases). V was trimmed by 8 bases and J by 2 bases, leaving 13 bases between them. Germline-derived CDR1 and CDR2 are ENHRY and SYGVKD. The CDR3 has 13 residues. The CDR3 coding sequence is TGTGCCATCCGCGAAAGGAGGGCCTACGAGCAGTACTTC. Protein sequence: CAIRERRAYEQYF.

This clonotype was counted ten times or more. This chain uses TRBV28 with TRBJ2-3; D not certain. This CDR3 contains 14 residues. V lost 7 bases to trimming and J lost 4 bases, with 15 bases between them. Per germline, CDR1 MDHEN and CDR2 SYDVKM. The CDR3 loop reads CASTSPLTSDTQYF. CDR3 DNA: TGTGCCAGCACGTCGCCACTTACTTCAGATACGCAGTATTTT.

The CDR3, as DNA: TGTGCCACCAGGCCCACGGGACAGGGGTTCTACGAGCAGTACTTC. Amino acids: CATRPTGQGFYEQYF. The chain links TRBV10-3 to TRBJ2-7; TRBD1 matches at 10 bases. The CDR3 is 15 residues long. The germline CDR1 and CDR2 sequences are ENHRY and SYGVKD. V dropped 10 bases and J dropped 3; count of bases not matched to a gene: 12.

This clonotype was observed at least ten times. The J gene is TRBJ1-4, the V gene TRBV6-5; maybe TRBD1 (5 bases). The CDR3 extends over 11 amino acids. V was cut by 8 bases and J by 10 bases, with 11 bases left in between. Germline V gene lookup returns CDR1 MNHEY and CDR2 SVGAGI. The CDR3 DNA is TGTGCCAGCCATGGGGGGGGAAAACTGTTTTTT. Protein: CASHGGGKLFF.

This clonotype has just a few counts. The chain uses TRBV5-1 and TRBJ2-3; no clear D gene. Trimming pared 5 bases from V and 3 bases from J, leaving 13 bases between. Germline values: CDR1 SGHRS, CDR2 YFSETQ. This CDR3 is built from 14 residues. As DNA, the CDR3 is TGCGCCAGCAGGGACCCTGGAAGAACAGATACGCAGTATTTT. Translation: CASRDPGRTDTQYF.

This clonotype showed up many times. The chain combines TRBV18 with TRBJ2-7; 7 bases match TRBD1. Trimming took 5 bases from V and 3 from J; bases not matched to a gene: 10. The CDR3 extends over 15 amino acids. In germline, CDR1 is KGHSH, CDR2 LQKENI. The CDR3 nucleotides read TGTGCCAGCTCAGCACGCCCGGGACAGAGCTACGAGCAGTACTTC. Translating it yields CASSARPGQSYEQYF. Complete variable domain (other parts from reference TRBV18 and TRBJ2-7): NAGVMQNPRHLVRRRGQEARLRCSPMKGHSHVYWYRQLPEEGLKFMVYLQKENIIDESGMPKERFSAEFPKEGPSILRIQQVVRGDSAAYFCASSARPGQSYEQYFGPGTRLTVT.